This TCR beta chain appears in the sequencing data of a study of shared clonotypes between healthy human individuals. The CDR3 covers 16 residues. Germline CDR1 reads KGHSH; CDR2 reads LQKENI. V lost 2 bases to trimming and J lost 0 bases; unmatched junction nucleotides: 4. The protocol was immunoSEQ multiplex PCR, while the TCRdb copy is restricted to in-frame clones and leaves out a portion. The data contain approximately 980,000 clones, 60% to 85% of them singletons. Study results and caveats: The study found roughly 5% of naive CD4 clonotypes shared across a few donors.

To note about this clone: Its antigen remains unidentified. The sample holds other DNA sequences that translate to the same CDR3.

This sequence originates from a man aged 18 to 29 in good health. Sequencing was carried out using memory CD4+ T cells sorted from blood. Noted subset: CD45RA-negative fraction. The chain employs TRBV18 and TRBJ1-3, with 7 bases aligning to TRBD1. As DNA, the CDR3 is TGTGCCAGCTCACCAGGACAGGCGATCTCTGGAAACACCATATATTTT. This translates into CASSPGQAISGNTIYF.